This entry lists 4 T cell receptor beta chains sequenced from one sample in a study of blood T cell repertoires in COVID-19. Sequenced by immunoSEQ multiplex PCR; TCRdb stores in-frame clones only, minus some. The table has around 200,000 clones, around nine tenths seen once. The sequenced sample consisted of peripheral blood. The receptors here all came from a young man with active or convalescent COVID-19.

The rearrangement uses TRBV4-1 and TRBJ2-7; tentative D call: TRBD2 (6 bases). CDR3 length: 15 residues. CDR1 MGHRA and CDR2 YSYEKL come from the germline V gene. Trimming left V 6 bases short and J 4 bases short, with 19 bases between. CDR3 DNA sequence: TGCGCCAGCAGACCTGACGGGAGCAAACCTTACGAGCAGTACTTC. Protein sequence: CASRPDGSKPYEQYF.

The V gene is TRBV11-2, the J gene TRBJ1-1; possibly TRBD1 for D (6 bases). Per germline, CDR1 SGHAT and CDR2 FQNNGV. The CDR3 is made up of 16 amino acids. V dropped 4 bases and J dropped 4 bases, with 19 bases sitting between them. CDR3 in amino acids: CASSSRQDPRVTEAFF. The CDR3 DNA reads TGTGCCAGCAGCTCAAGACAGGACCCGCGGGTCACTGAAGCTTTCTTT.

The rearrangement joins TRBV30 to TRBJ2-3; D may be TRBD1 (5 bases). The length of the CDR3 is 12 residues. Per germline, CDR1 GTSNPN and CDR2 SVGIG (reference sequence). The V end was cut by 2 bases, the J end by 5 bases, with 8 bases between. The CDR3, as DNA: TGTGCCTGGAGTCAGGGTAAAGATACGCAGTATTTT. Its protein is CAWSQGKDTQYF.

This clone was counted only a few times. The rearrangement joins TRBV5-1 to TRBJ1-6; 9 nucleotides agree with TRBD1. V lost 0 bases to trimming and J lost 9 bases; unmatched junction nucleotides: 7. The CDR3 totals 16 residues. Germline V gene data show CDR1 as SGHRS and CDR2 as YFSETQ. CDR3 sequence: CASSLGPGQGSSPLHF. CDR3 in DNA: TGCGCCAGCAGCTTGGGGCCGGGACAGGGTAGTTCACCCCTCCACTTT.